The 31 T cell receptor beta chains below were found in one sample sequenced in a study of human T cells and chemical hapten exposure. Using its own MiXCR run on the RACE reads, TCRdb lists one record per CDR3 protein. Here the sample spans roughly 120,000 distinct CDR3 sequences, roughly 9% being singletons. Sample time point: healthy volunteer bleed at 2 weeks. Before extraction, the whole blood was not fractionated, and total RNA was taken from it. The sequenced material came from whole blood. These receptors were obtained from a male donor in good health. Some clones in this sample may be carry-over from other donors' samples.

As for this clonotype: A clone one base away is much larger, so this may be a read error. The gene calls are TRBV4-2 and TRBJ2-5, with 14 bases lining up with TRBD2. V was pared by 4 bases and J by 5 bases, with 9 bases of the junction left unmatched. The CDR3 totals 17 residues. In germline, CDR1 is LGHNA, CDR2 YNFKEQ. DNA of the CDR3: TGTGCCAGCAGCCTAGGGGAGGGACTAGCGGGAGAGGAGACCCAGTACTTC. It is translated as CASSLGEGLAGEETQYF.

As regards this clonotype: A clone one base away is much larger, so this may be a read error. The CDR3 does not close with the conserved phenylalanine or tryptophan, likely indicating a read error. This chain connects TRBV27 to TRBJ1-1, with TRBD1 identical over 12 bases. Germline values: CDR1 MNHEY, CDR2 SMNVEV (reference sequence). After removal of 2 bases from V and 4 bases from J, the junction contained 8 bases not matched to a gene. CDR3 length: 17 amino acids. CDR3: CASSLAPGQGARTEAFL. DNA for the CDR3: TGTGCCAGCAGTTTAGCCCCGGGACAGGGGGCTCGCACTGAAGCTTTCTTA.

This clonotype was counted only a few times. V gene TRBV20-1 combines with J gene TRBJ2-5; TRBD2 is a possible D gene (6 bases). Germline CDR1 and CDR2: DFQATT and SNEGSKA (reference sequence). V was pared by 0 bases and J by 4 bases, with 12 bases between. This CDR3 is 14 amino acids long. The CDR3 coding sequence is TGCAGTGCTAGAGATGGGGGGTTGGCAGAGACCCAGTACTTC. It codes for CSARDGGLAETQYF.

The table lists this clonotype with many counts. The CDR3 loop reads CASSHRTGGDEQYF. The CDR3 DNA follows: TGTGCCAGCAGTCATAGGACAGGGGGCGACGAGCAGTACTTC. The rearrangement joins TRBV27 to TRBJ2-7, with 11 positions matching TRBD1. The ends lost 5 bases at V and 5 bases at J; junction bases unmatched: 5. The CDR3 is 14 amino acids. Germline CDR1 is MNHEY and CDR2 is SMNVEV (reference sequence).

Only a few counts were recorded for this clonotype. The V gene is TRBV20-1, the J gene TRBJ1-1; D ambiguous. Trimming pared 0 bases from V and 1 base from J, leaving 9 bases between. Germline V CDR1 and CDR2: DFQATT, SNEGSKA (reference sequence). The CDR3 totals 14 residues. CDR3 DNA sequence: TGCAGTGCTAGAGATCTGGTCGGGAACACTGAAGCTTTCTTT. The encoded protein is CSARDLVGNTEAFF.

In its sample, this clonotype was seen many times. The chain carries TRBV12-5 and TRBJ2-1; D may be TRBD1 (6 bases). The CDR3 consists of 13 residues. Germline assignment: CDR1 LGHNT and CDR2 FRNRAP. V was shortened by 1 base and J by 7 bases, with 8 bases between the two germline ends. This CDR3 is CASGLDRENEQFF. The CDR3, as DNA: TGTGCTAGTGGTTTGGACAGGGAGAATGAGCAGTTCTTC.

On this clonotype itself: Since no conserved phenylalanine or tryptophan closes the CDR3, a read error is the likely cause. The chain carries TRBV20-1 and TRBJ1-5; a possible D gene is TRBD1 (6 bases). V was trimmed by 4 bases and J by 0 bases, leaving 16 bases between them. Germline CDR1 reads DFQATT; CDR2 reads SNEGSKA (reference sequence). The CDR3 sequence is 16 residues long. CDR3 region: CSANGGAGNSNQPQHS. DNA for the CDR3: TGCAGTGCTAACGGGGGCGCGGGGAATAGCAATCAGCCCCAGCATTCT.

This chain connects TRBV20-1 to TRBJ2-5; 8 bases align to TRBD2. V dropped 4 bases and J dropped 1; count of bases not matched to a gene: 8. The CDR3 extends over 15 amino acids. Germline V lookup: CDR1 DFQATT, CDR2 SNEGSKA (reference sequence). Written as DNA, the CDR3 is TGCAGTGCTAAGGAGGTTAGCGGGGCCCAAGAGACCCAGTACTTC. This encodes CSAKEVSGAQETQYF.

The J gene is TRBJ1-4, the V gene TRBV7-2; possible D gene TRBD1, 5 bases. CDR1 SGHTA and CDR2 FQGNSA come from the germline V gene. This CDR3 is 11 amino acids long. Trimming took off 3 bases at V and 13 bases at J, with 9 bases between the two ends. The CDR3 nucleotides read TGTGCCAGCAGCTTCCAGGGAGGACTGTTTTTT. It specifies CASSFQGGLFF. Full variable domain (remainder filled in from reference TRBV7-2 and TRBJ1-4): GAGVSQSPSNKVTEKGKDVELRCDPISGHTALYWYRQSLGQGLEFLIYFQGNSAPDKSGLPSDRFSAERTGGSVSTLTIQRTQQEDSAVYLCASSFQGGLFFGSGTQLSVL.

The V gene is TRBV18, the J gene TRBJ1-1; possible D gene TRBD1, 6 bases. The CDR3 consists of 14 residues. Germline loops: CDR1 KGHSH, CDR2 LQKENI. V was trimmed by 0 bases and J by 1 base, leaving 6 bases between them. CDR3 loop: CASSPPTGNTEAFF. The CDR3 DNA follows: TGTGCCAGCTCACCACCGACAGGGAACACTGAAGCTTTCTTT.

Only a few counts were recorded for this clonotype. V usage is TRBV7-6 and J usage is TRBJ1-1, with D perhaps TRBD1 (6 bases). CDR1 is SGHVS, CDR2 FNYEAQ, per germline. There are 15 residues in the CDR3. The V end was cut by 1 base, the J end by 1 base, with 10 bases between. CDR3 loop: CASSLGAGANTEAFF. The CDR3 region has the DNA TGTGCCAGCAGCTTAGGTGCGGGGGCGAACACTGAAGCTTTCTTT.

Comment on this clonotype: Since a much larger clone is just one base distant, this may be a read error. This chain uses TRBV11-2 with TRBJ2-7; D is tentatively TRBD1 or TRBD2 (6 bases each). The germline CDR1 and CDR2 sequences are SGHAT and FQNNGV. The CDR3 runs 16 residues. CDR3 nucleotide sequence: TGTGCCAGCAGAGGAACCCGCGGAGGGGGGACCTACGAGCAGCACTTC. It specifies CASRGTRGGGTYEQHF.

The sample holds a few counts of this clonotype. The chain employs TRBV20-1 and TRBJ2-7; a possible D gene is TRBD2 (6 bases). CDR1 and CDR2 (germline): DFQATT, SNEGSKA (reference sequence). The CDR3 sequence is 16 residues long. V was cut by 6 bases and J by 0 bases, with 21 bases left in between. CDR3 sequence: CSADLPRDSISYEQYF. In DNA form, the CDR3 reads TGCAGTGCCGATCTTCCCCGGGACTCCATCTCCTACGAGCAGTACTTC.

This clonotype was seen only a few times. The rearrangement links TRBV20-1 to TRBJ1-4, with a weak D call TRBD1 (5 bases). V was pared by 0 bases and J by 8 bases, with 10 bases between. CDR1 and CDR2 from the germline V gene are DFQATT and SNEGSKA (reference sequence). CDR3 size: 13 residues. CDR3 region: CSARDGGLEKLFF. In DNA, the CDR3 is TGCAGTGCTAGAGATGGGGGTCTCGAAAAACTGTTTTTT.

This clonotype was counted between two and nine times. V is TRBV15 and J is TRBJ2-2; 8 bases are shared with TRBD1. Germline V CDR1 and CDR2: LNHNV, YYDKDF (reference sequence). V dropped 7 bases and J dropped 7; count of bases not matched to a gene: 5. The CDR3 has 13 amino acids. The CDR3 sequence is CATTGGGHGELFF. DNA of the CDR3: TGTGCCACCACAGGGGGCGGTCACGGGGAGCTGTTTTTT.

This clonotype occurred a few times. This rearrangement joins TRBV18 to TRBJ2-1; tentatively, D is TRBD1 (6 bases). The CDR3 contains 16 residues. Germline V lookup: CDR1 KGHSH, CDR2 LQKENI. Deletions cut 2 bases from V and 6 bases from J, with 17 bases between. In DNA, the CDR3 is TGTGCCAGCTCACCATTCGGACAGCCGGTCGGCAATGAGCAGTTCTTC. Its translation: CASSPFGQPVGNEQFF.

This clonotype was counted only a few times. This chain joins TRBV4-3 and TRBJ2-7, with 10 nucleotides matching TRBD2. The V gene end was trimmed by 0 bases and the J gene end by 0 bases; junction bases not matched to a gene: 2. Germline V gene data show CDR1 as LGHNA and CDR2 as YSLEER. The CDR3 spans 16 residues. CDR3 in amino acids: CASSQDIAGGSYEQYF. CDR3 DNA: TGCGCCAGCAGCCAAGATATAGCGGGGGGCTCCTACGAGCAGTACTTC.

This clonotype showed up many times. CDR3 DNA: TGTGCCAGCAGCTATCCTGGGGGATGGAACGCTAGCGGGGTGACCTACGAGCAGTACTTC. Translating it yields CASSYPGGWNASGVTYEQYF. The chain recombines TRBV11-1 with TRBJ2-7; 9 nucleotides match TRBD2. The CDR3 is 20 residues long. The junction had 21 bases not matched to a gene; V was cut back by 4 bases and J by 2 bases. Germline V lookup: CDR1 SGHAT, CDR2 FQDESV (reference sequence).

This clonotype was observed at least ten times. The rearrangement joins TRBV7-9 to TRBJ1-2; 7 bases align to TRBD1. Germline V gives CDR1 SEHNR, CDR2 FQNEAQ (reference sequence). The CDR3 sequence is 14 residues long. V was clipped by 1 base and J by 3 bases; unmatched bases: 2. The CDR3 sequence: CASSLETGDYGYTF. The CDR3 DNA is TGTGCCAGCAGCTTAGAAACAGGGGACTATGGCTACACCTTC.

This clonotype was counted a few times. The V and J genes are TRBV6-2 or TRBV6-3 and TRBJ2-7, with D perhaps assigned TRBD1 or TRBD2 (5 bases each). The CDR3 consists of 12 residues. Germline loops: CDR1 MNHEY, CDR2 SVGEGT. The germline V and J ends were trimmed by 10 bases and 2 bases, with 12 bases remaining between them. The CDR3 is CATRDRAYEQYF. In nucleotides, the CDR3 is TGTGCCACCCGGGACCGCGCCTACGAGCAGTACTTC.

The CDR3 bases are TGCGCCAGCAGCCCAGACTTGGTTTCGTACGAGCAGTACTTC. Amino acids: CASSPDLVSYEQYF. The chain employs TRBV5-1 and TRBJ2-7; D unresolved. Germline CDR1 and CDR2: SGHRS and YFSETQ. CDR3 length: 14 amino acids. V was cut by 4 bases and J by 4 bases, with 15 bases left in between.

This clonotype appeared a few times. This rearrangement joins TRBV7-9 to TRBJ2-5, with D perhaps being TRBD1 or TRBD2 (5 bases each). CDR1 is SEHNR and CDR2 is FQNEAQ in the germline V gene (reference sequence). Trimming cost V 1 base and J 5 bases, with 20 bases left between them. The CDR3 runs to 17 residues. CDR3 nucleotide sequence: TGTGCCAGCAGCTTAGTAAGACCCCGGGACCGGAGGGAGACCCAGTACTTC. Encoded protein: CASSLVRPRDRRETQYF.

Only a few counts were recorded for this clonotype. The V and J genes are TRBV20-1 and TRBJ1-2; TRBD1 is a possible D gene (5 bases). CDR1 DFQATT and CDR2 SNEGSKA come from the germline V gene (reference sequence). The CDR3 has 14 amino acids. V was shortened by 1 base and J by 5 bases, with 14 bases between the two germline ends. The CDR3 nucleotides read TGCAGTGCTAGAGTAGAAGGGGCGCGGTATGGCTACACCTTC. Translated: CSARVEGARYGYTF.

The V gene is TRBV29-1, the J gene TRBJ2-7, with TRBD1 matching 7 bases. The V segment lost 2 bases and the J segment 0 bases; nucleotides outside the gene matches: 1. Germline V CDR1 and CDR2: SQVTM, ANQGSEA. The CDR3 consists of 13 residues. As DNA, the CDR3 is TGCAGCGTTGAACGGGACAGCTCCTACGAGCAGTACTTC. Amino acid sequence: CSVERDSSYEQYF.

The CDR3 sequence: CASSLALGSGSWHEQYF. The CDR3 coding sequence is TGTGCCAGCAGCTTAGCTCTTGGAAGCGGGAGTTGGCACGAGCAGTACTTC. The rearrangement joins TRBV7-9 to TRBJ2-7, with TRBD2 matching 8 bases. CDR1 is SEHNR, CDR2 FQNEAQ, per germline (reference sequence). There are 17 residues in the CDR3. V was pared by 0 bases and J by 5 bases, with 12 bases of the junction left unmatched.

V gene TRBV3-1 combines with J gene TRBJ1-1; weak D call: TRBD1 (5 bases). This CDR3 contains 14 residues. V shed 0 bases and J shed 4 bases, with 9 bases lying between them. CDR1 is LGHDT, CDR2 YNNKEL, per germline (reference sequence). Here the CDR3 DNA reads TGTGCCAGCAGCCAAGAAGGGGAGTTCACTGAAGCTTTCTTT. This gives the protein CASSQEGEFTEAFF.

This chain joins TRBV6-5 and TRBJ1-1; D is uncertain. Germline CDR1 and CDR2: MNHEY and SVGAGI. The CDR3 covers 14 residues. Trimming pared 6 bases from V and 1 base from J, leaving 12 bases between. CDR3 nucleotide sequence: TGTGCCAGCAGCCGTCTGCCCGGGAACACTGAAGCTTTCTTT. Amino acid sequence: CASSRLPGNTEAFF.

The CDR3 is CASSLGKETQYF. In DNA form, the CDR3 reads TGTGCCAGCAGCTTGGGCAAAGAGACCCAGTACTTC. The chain is built from TRBV5-6 and TRBJ2-5; D ambiguous. This CDR3 is built from 12 residues. V was clipped by 0 bases and J by 3 bases, with 3 bases between them. The germline V gene has CDR1 SGHDT and CDR2 YYEEEE.

This chain uses TRBV12-3 or TRBV12-4 with TRBJ2-7, with 7 bases matching TRBD1. After removal of 7 bases from V and 2 bases from J, the junction contained 5 bases not matched to a gene. The CDR3 covers 13 residues. CDR3 sequence: CASTLTGTYEQYF. In DNA, the CDR3 is TGTGCCAGCACCTTGACAGGGACCTACGAGCAGTACTTC.

This clonotype occurred a few times. V is TRBV6-6 and J is TRBJ1-2; D is perhaps TRBD1 (6 bases). Germline CDR1 and CDR2: MNHNY and SVGAGI (reference sequence). The germline V and J ends were trimmed by 8 bases and 13 bases, with 14 bases remaining between them. The CDR3 has 10 amino acids. For the CDR3, the DNA is TGTGCCAGCTCCTCGACAGGTGCCACCTTC. Its translation is CASSSTGATF.

This clonotype occurred many times. Relative to the germline gene, one junction end is altered; a read error may explain this. In DNA form, the CDR3 reads TGTGCCAGCAGTTCCAAGTTCGGGACGACTAAATATGGCTACACCTTC. It specifies CASSSKFGTTKYGYTF. The V gene is TRBV6-5, the J gene TRBJ1-2, with a weak D call TRBD1 (5 bases). CDR1 is MNHEY, CDR2 SVGAGI, per germline. The CDR3 is 16 residues long.